The entry below describes one TCR beta chain. This sample is part of a study of blood T cell repertoires in COVID-19. In the original analysis: Estimated nucleated cell counts came from reference gene primer amplification. This table comes from immunoSEQ multiplex PCR, and its TCRdb copy is limited to in-frame clones, with some not included. That table supplies the V and J calls and clone size; D and trimming were determined from the DNA. The sample yields 85,000 to 100,000 clones, roughly 87% seen once. Looked up from germline, CDR1 is SEHNR and CDR2 is FQNEAQ (reference sequence). The CDR3 has 15 amino acids. The V gene end was trimmed by 5 bases and the J gene end by 6 bases; junction bases not matched to a gene: 7.

The sequence was obtained from a woman between 55 and 75 years old with COVID-19, enrolled during active disease. The chain is built from TRBV7-9 and TRBJ2-3, with 11 bases lining up with TRBD2. Input material: peripheral blood. The CDR3 DNA reads TGTGCCAGCAGCCGAGCGACTAGCGGGGAGGATACGCAGTATTTT. This codes for CASSRATSGEDTQYF.